The 13 T cell receptor beta chains listed next were all sequenced from one sample in a study of CD8 T cells in Susac syndrome. Reverse transcription of roughly 0.5 to 1 ug RNA was carried out with random hexamers. Each CDR3 protein is one row after TCRdb ran MiXCR on the immunoSEQ multiplex PCR reads. Of 92,000 or so distinct CDR3 sequences in the sample, about 96% were seen once. Sequencing input: CD8+ T cells from PBMCs. These receptors all come from a human donor with Susac syndrome.

In its sample, this clonotype was seen once. The chain couples TRBV29-1 to TRBJ2-7, with TRBD1 matching 7 bases. This CDR3 spans 15 amino acids. Germline trimming cut 0 bases from V and 0 bases from J; bases unmatched to any gene: 5. Germline CDR1 reads SQVTM; CDR2 reads ANQGSEA. The CDR3 here is CSVEDNRGPSYEQYF. CDR3 in DNA: TGCAGCGTTGAAGATAACAGGGGACCCTCCTACGAGCAGTACTTC.

The chain links TRBV29-1 to TRBJ2-2, with D possibly being TRBD2 (6 bases). Germline V gene data show CDR1 as SQVTM and CDR2 as ANQGSEA. CDR3 length equals 13 residues. The V and J ends lost 3 bases and 6 bases respectively, with 11 bases between them. The CDR3 loop is CSVEEGVPGELFF. CDR3 coding DNA: TGCAGCGTTGAGGAGGGTGTTCCCGGGGAGCTGTTTTTT.

The DNA for the CDR3 is TGTGCCAGCAGCTACGGGCTGAATAATTCACCCCTCCACTTT. Translated, it gives CASSYGLNNSPLHF. The chain recombines TRBV7-9 with TRBJ1-6; D unclear. The CDR3 covers 14 residues. CDR1 SEHNR and CDR2 FQNEAQ come from the germline V gene (reference sequence). The V end was cut by 4 bases, the J end by 5 bases, with 9 bases between.

V gene TRBV19 combines with J gene TRBJ1-2; possible D gene TRBD1, 5 bases. The CDR3 runs 12 residues. Germline assignment: CDR1 LNHDA and CDR2 SQIVND (reference sequence). Between the trimmed V and J ends, which lost 8 bases and 3 bases, there was a span of 10 bases. CDR3 sequence reads: CASGRGDYGYTF. CDR3 bases: TGTGCCAGTGGGAGGGGTGACTATGGCTACACCTTC.

The chain has TRBV20-1 and TRBJ1-5; weak D call: TRBD1 (6 bases). The CDR3 loop spans 13 amino acids. Germline V gene lookup returns CDR1 DFQATT and CDR2 SNEGSKA (reference sequence). The V gene lost 2 bases and the J gene lost 6 bases, with 11 bases spanning the gap. CDR3 protein: CSARSQGGQPQHF. The CDR3 nucleotides are TGCAGTGCTAGATCCCAAGGGGGTCAGCCCCAGCATTTT.

The J gene is TRBJ1-2, the V gene TRBV2; no firm D call. Looked up from germline, CDR1 is SNHLY and CDR2 is FYNNEI. The CDR3 has 14 amino acids. V lost 6 bases and J 0 bases, leaving 11 bases between the germline ends. As DNA, the CDR3 is TGTGCCAGCAGAGGAGACACGGCTAACTATGGCTACACCTTC. Translating it yields CASRGDTANYGYTF.

The rearrangement joins TRBV20-1 to TRBJ1-2, with 11 nucleotides matching TRBD1. The CDR3 has 13 residues. Looked up from germline, CDR1 is DFQATT and CDR2 is SNEGSKA (reference sequence). Losses at the gene ends were 1 base for V and 6 bases for J; bases not matched to a gene: 1. The CDR3 reads CSARGDRGNGYTF. The CDR3 bases are TGCAGTGCTAGAGGGGACAGGGGGAATGGCTACACCTTC.

V is TRBV19 and J is TRBJ2-7; TRBD1 agrees at 8 bases. This CDR3 has 13 amino acids. Trimming took 5 bases from V and 5 from J; bases not matched to a gene: 5. Germline CDR1 reads LNHDA; CDR2 reads SQIVND (reference sequence). Here the CDR3 DNA reads TGTGCCAGTAGTGTACAGGGGGGCGACGAGCAGTACTTC. It specifies CASSVQGGDEQYF.

The J gene is TRBJ2-7, the V gene TRBV20-1; D not resolved. The CDR3 is made up of 14 amino acids. Germline CDR1 reads DFQATT; CDR2 reads SNEGSKA (reference sequence). V was shortened by 3 bases and J by 2 bases, with 14 bases between the two germline ends. The CDR3 is CSASPRPPAYEQYF. In DNA, the CDR3 is TGCAGTGCTAGTCCCCGGCCGCCAGCCTACGAGCAGTACTTC.

CDR3 region: CASSTTSGTENEKLFF. DNA for the CDR3: TGTGCCAGCAGCACTACATCCGGGACGGAGAATGAAAAACTGTTTTTT. The chain combines TRBV12-3 or TRBV12-4 with TRBJ1-4; D possibly corresponds to TRBD1 (5 bases). V was trimmed by 6 bases and J by 5 bases, leaving 19 bases between them. This CDR3 has 16 residues.

The chain uses TRBV14 and TRBJ2-1; D perhaps matches TRBD1 (6 bases). Trimming shortened V by 0 bases and J by 3 bases, and 9 bases separated the two germline ends. The CDR3 runs 15 residues. Germline V gene lookup returns CDR1 SGHDN and CDR2 FVKESK. CDR3 nucleotides: TGTGCCAGCAGCCAAGAAGGGGGATTCTACAATGAGCAGTTCTTC. Its protein is CASSQEGGFYNEQFF. The full variable domain, completed using reference TRBV14 and TRBJ2-1, is EAGVTQFPSHSVIEKGQTVTLRCDPISGHDNLYWYRRVMGKEIKFLLHFVKESKQDESGMPNNRFLAERTGGTYSTLKVQPAELEDSGVYFCASSQEGGFYNEQFFGPGTRLTVL.

This chain uses TRBV5-1 with TRBJ2-7; weak D call: TRBD2 (5 bases). This CDR3 has 12 amino acids. Per the germline V gene, CDR1 is SGHRS and CDR2 is YFSETQ. The V end was cut by 1 base, the J end by 5 bases, with 7 bases between. The CDR3 DNA is TGCGCCAGCAGCTTGCCGGGGAACGAGCAGTACTTC. It translates to CASSLPGNEQYF.

The CDR3 DNA is TGTGCCAGCAGCCAAGAGCCCGGAGACGGGAGCTCCTACGAGCAGTACTTC. Its protein is CASSQEPGDGSSYEQYF. The rearrangement joins TRBV4-2 to TRBJ2-7; D is possibly TRBD2 (6 bases). V lost 0 bases and J 0 bases, leaving 15 bases between the germline ends. Per germline, CDR1 LGHNA and CDR2 YNFKEQ. This CDR3 spans 17 amino acids.